Detailed here is one T cell receptor (beta chain). Its antigen is unknown. V lost 1 base, J lost 5 bases, and 3 bases stayed unmatched. The CDR3 consists of 16 residues. CDR1 MNHEY and CDR2 SMNVEV come from the germline V gene (reference sequence). This entry belongs to a study of T cells and Merkel cell carcinoma outcomes. The study, taken as a whole, reports: In Merkel cell carcinoma, repertoire and T-cell density reportedly predicted outcomes.

Data came from immunoSEQ multiplex PCR; TCRdb stores just in-frame clones and leaves some out. The sample consists of about 19,000 clones, over 70% of them appearing once. Sequenced material: tumor tissue from Merkel cell carcinoma. V gene TRBV27 combines with J gene TRBJ2-2; 11 bases are a match to TRBD1. The sequence was collected from a human donor with Merkel cell carcinoma. For the CDR3, the DNA is TGTGCCAGCAGTTTATGGACAGGGGGCGCAACCGGGGAGCTGTTTTTT. It is translated as CASSLWTGGATGELFF.